These 7 T cell receptor beta chains were sequenced from one sample in a study of cytomegalovirus exposure and HLA in healthy donors. The PCR had 60 Vbeta and 13 Jbeta primers. Sequencing used immunoSEQ multiplex PCR; TCRdb keeps in-frame clones, though not all of them. The sample yields roughly 42,000 clones, of which the top ten take up approximately 1.5%. The sequencing sample was made of PBMCs. These receptor sequences come from a man aged 30 to 39 in good health and CMV-seronegative.

This sequence joins TRBV9 and TRBJ2-3; a possible D gene is TRBD1 (6 bases). This CDR3 has 15 residues. Germline CDR1 SGDLS, CDR2 YYNGEE. V dropped 3 bases and J dropped 6 bases, with 17 bases sitting between them. The CDR3 reads CASSARGVGEDTQYF. The CDR3 DNA follows: TGTGCCAGCAGCGCCAGGGGCGTAGGGGAGGATACGCAGTATTTT. Combining the CDR3 with reference TRBV9 and TRBJ2-3 gives the whole variable domain DSGVTQTPKHLITATGQRVTLRCSPRSGDLSVYWYQQSLDQGLQFLIQYYNGEERAKGNILERFSAQQFPDLHSELNLSSLELGDSALYFCASSARGVGEDTQYFGPGTRLTVL.

The chain recombines TRBV18 with TRBJ2-5; a weak D match, TRBD2 (7 bases). The CDR3 loop spans 18 amino acids. Germline values: CDR1 KGHSH, CDR2 LQKENI. V was shortened by 0 bases and J by 5 bases, with 22 bases between the two germline ends. The DNA of the CDR3 is TGTGCCAGCTCACCACCTTCACCCGCACGGGGGGCTGGGGAGACCCAGTACTTC. Protein sequence: CASSPPSPARGAGETQYF.

The V gene is TRBV4-1, the J gene TRBJ2-1; the match to TRBD2 covers 10 bases. After removal of 1 base from V and 8 bases from J, the junction contained 11 bases not matched to a gene. Germline V gene lookup returns CDR1 MGHRA and CDR2 YSYEKL. The CDR3 is made up of 17 amino acids. CDR3 sequence: CASSQAPPSGREDEQFF. The DNA of the CDR3 is TGCGCCAGCAGCCAAGCCCCTCCTAGCGGGAGAGAGGATGAGCAGTTCTTC.

The chain links TRBV6-5 to TRBJ2-2; D is uncertain. The CDR3 contains 13 residues. Trimming took off 8 bases at V and 4 bases at J, with 11 bases between the two ends. CDR1 MNHEY and CDR2 SVGAGI come from the germline V gene. The CDR3 sequence: CASPSPVTGELFF. The CDR3 DNA is TGTGCCAGCCCGTCGCCGGTCACCGGGGAGCTGTTTTTT.

The V call is TRBV1, the J call TRBJ1-2; TRBD1, the D gene given by the table, was not confirmed from the DNA. TRBV1 is a pseudogene locus. This CDR3 comprises 16 residues. CDR3 amino acids: CTSSQDGASRGHGYTF. CDR3 DNA sequence: TGCACCAGCAGCCAAGATGGTGCCTCCAGGGGGCACGGCTACACCTTC.

The rearrangement uses TRBV30 and TRBJ2-7; tentatively, D is TRBD1 (6 bases). The germline V and J ends were trimmed by 2 bases and 2 bases, with 13 bases remaining between them. CDR1 is GTSNPN and CDR2 is SVGIG in the germline V gene (reference sequence). The CDR3 is 14 amino acids. CDR3 sequence (DNA): TGTGCCTGGAGTCTAGGGGGAGCAGCCTACGAGCAGTACTTC. It translates to CAWSLGGAAYEQYF.

The chain combines TRBV18 with TRBJ1-5, with 9 bases aligning to TRBD1. CDR3 size: 14 residues. J lost 7 bases, V lost 3 bases, and 4 bases had no gene match. The germline CDR1 and CDR2 sequences are KGHSH and LQKENI. The CDR3 DNA sequence: TGTGCCAGCTCACCGGGACAGGGTCGACAGCCCCAGCATTTT. It codes for CASSPGQGRQPQHF.